These 13 T cell receptor beta chains originate from one sample sequenced in a study of regulatory and conventional T cells in RAG deficiency. The data were produced by immunoSEQ multiplex PCR, yet TCRdb's version contains in-frame clones alone and is incomplete. The sample includes more than 9,000 clones, 80% to 90% of them seen just once. Regulatory T cells were sorted from blood as CD4+ CD25-high CD127-low cells. These data were also reused for a study on regulatory T cells. That report adds: Amplification used 52 TRBV primers and 13 TRBJ primers.

The sequenced material came from Tregs sorted from blood. These receptors all come from a human donor in good health.

The V call is TRBV28, the J call TRBJ1-2, with unresolved D. The germline CDR1 and CDR2 sequences are MDHEN and SYDVKM. Trimming pared 6 bases from V and 0 bases from J, leaving 11 bases between. The CDR3 contains 14 residues. CDR3 DNA sequence: TGTGCCAGCAGATCCTACACAGCTAACTATGGCTACACCTTC. It codes for CASRSYTANYGYTF.

This chain connects TRBV6-1 to TRBJ1-1; 8 positions agree with TRBD1. Germline V gene data show CDR1 as MNHNS and CDR2 as SASEGT. The CDR3 totals 14 residues. The V and J ends lost 6 bases and 1 base, in that order; junction bases with no gene match: 4. CDR3 in DNA: TGTGCCAGCAGAACAGGGGGGACGAACACTGAAGCTTTCTTT. Its translation: CASRTGGTNTEAFF.

The rearrangement links TRBV6-1 to TRBJ2-1, with unresolved D. CDR3 length: 12 residues. Looked up from germline, CDR1 is MNHNS and CDR2 is SASEGT. V was pared by 5 bases and J by 7 bases, with 9 bases between. CDR3 sequence reads: CASSPSTNEQFF. CDR3 bases: TGTGCCAGCAGTCCCTCTACAAATGAGCAGTTCTTC.

The chain carries TRBV29-1 and TRBJ2-6, with 9 bases aligning to TRBD2. Germline-derived CDR1 and CDR2 are SQVTM and ANQGSEA. The CDR3 runs to 17 residues. Trimming cost V 7 bases and J 3 bases; bases outside gene matches: 13. DNA of the CDR3: TGCAGCGCATCTCTCGGGGCGGGAGGGATTGGGGCCAACGTCCTGACTTTC. Its protein product is CSASLGAGGIGANVLTF.

The V call is TRBV11-1, the J call TRBJ2-7; 7 bases agree with TRBD2. CDR3 length: 13 amino acids. The germline V gene encodes CDR1 SGHAT and CDR2 FQDESV (reference sequence). The trim removed 5 bases at V and 6 bases at J, leaving 7 bases unmatched. CDR3 loop: CASSARPGGEQYF. CDR3 bases: TGTGCCAGCAGCGCGCGCCCGGGGGGCGAGCAGTACTTC.

This clone has a single count. The chain employs TRBV5-6 and TRBJ2-1; 12 bases map to TRBD2. Germline CDR1 is SGHDT and CDR2 is YYEEEE. V gave up 0 bases and J gave up 5 bases; unmatched junction bases: 0. The CDR3 has 15 amino acids. CDR3 coding DNA: TGTGCCAGCAGCTTGGGGACTAGCGGGGACAATGAGCAGTTCTTC. Protein sequence: CASSLGTSGDNEQFF.

The chain has TRBV6-1 and TRBJ1-1; the D gene is possibly TRBD1 (5 bases). The germline V and J ends were trimmed by 5 bases and 1 base, with 11 bases remaining between them. Germline-derived CDR1 and CDR2 are MNHNS and SASEGT. There are 14 residues in the CDR3. DNA for the CDR3: TGTGCCAGCAGTTCCTTTGACAGGAACACTGAAGCTTTCTTT. It codes for CASSSFDRNTEAFF.

The chain links TRBV7-3 to TRBJ2-3, with D perhaps assigned TRBD1 or TRBD2 (5 bases each). The CDR3 totals 15 residues. V was shortened by 5 bases and J by 4 bases, with 16 bases between the two germline ends. CDR1 SGHTA and CDR2 FQGTGA come from the germline V gene. The CDR3, as DNA: TGTGCCAGCAGCCCTAGGGACCGGGCCCCAGATACGCAGTATTTT. This encodes CASSPRDRAPDTQYF.

As for this clone: Other nucleotide sequences from this sample produce the same CDR3. V gene TRBV5-1 combines with J gene TRBJ2-7; 7 nucleotides line up with TRBD2. This CDR3 is 16 amino acids long. Germline CDR1 is SGHRS and CDR2 is YFSETQ. Trimming cost V 4 bases and J 2 bases; bases outside gene matches: 12. The CDR3 region has the DNA TGCGCCAGCAGCCCCGGTCCGGGAAGCGGGACCTACGAGCAGTACTTC. Encoded protein: CASSPGPGSGTYEQYF.

This sequence joins TRBV30 and TRBJ2-7, with 9 bases fitting TRBD1. Trimming took 4 bases from V and 2 from J; bases not matched to a gene: 6. This CDR3 spans 14 amino acids. The germline CDR1 and CDR2 sequences are GTSNPN and SVGIG (reference sequence). For the CDR3, the DNA is TGTGCCTGGAAAACCGGGACAGGGCCCTACGAGCAGTACTTC. Residues: CAWKTGTGPYEQYF.

Remarks on this clone: Additional DNA sequences in this sample encode the identical CDR3. The rearrangement links TRBV2 to TRBJ2-7, with TRBD2 matching over 7 bases. The germline V gene encodes CDR1 SNHLY and CDR2 FYNNEI. The CDR3 consists of 15 residues. The V gene end was trimmed by 3 bases and the J gene end by 5 bases; junction bases not matched to a gene: 10. The CDR3 is CASSEVGGRANEQYF. CDR3 sequence (DNA): TGTGCCAGCAGTGAGGTGGGGGGGAGGGCCAACGAGCAGTACTTC.

This clone is large (0.1 to 1%) within its sample. The gene calls are TRBV18 and TRBJ1-1; D gene unclear. Germline V lookup: CDR1 KGHSH, CDR2 LQKENI. This CDR3 spans 12 amino acids. V gave up 1 base and J gave up 3 bases, with 3 bases separating them. This CDR3 reads CASSPLYTEAFF. In DNA form, the CDR3 reads TGTGCCAGCTCACCACTGTACACTGAAGCTTTCTTT.

The chain joins TRBV6-6 to TRBJ1-5; D call uncertain. Trimming left V 5 bases short and J 6 bases short, with 8 bases between. Germline V lookup: CDR1 MNHNY, CDR2 SVGAGI (reference sequence). The CDR3 covers 12 residues. The CDR3 is CASSLEGQPQHF. The CDR3 nucleotides read TGTGCCAGCAGTCTTGAGGGTCAGCCCCAGCATTTT.